The entry that follows covers one TCR beta chain sequence. As yet, its antigen is unknown. CDR3 length equals 14 residues. V gave up 5 bases and J gave up 4 bases, with 14 bases separating them. Germline CDR1 and CDR2: SGHTA and FQGNSA. These data come from a study of cytomegalovirus exposure and HLA in healthy donors. General study results and limits: Common viral pathogens seemed, in a later analysis, to connect with several of the most significant clusters. An analysis was carried out at a later point. It showed that HLA-associated TCR beta chains were more clonally expanded than equally common non-associated chains.

The primer mix had 60 Vbeta and 13 Jbeta primers. Only in-frame clones appear in the TCRdb table, and some are missing; sequencing was by immunoSEQ multiplex PCR. This table has more than 90,000 clones, over 70% appearing once. The receptor's source is a woman aged 45-59 years in good health and CMV-seropositive. Sequences were obtained from PBMCs. The chain carries TRBV7-2 and TRBJ1-2, with D hard to call. In DNA, the CDR3 is TGTGCCAGCAGCCCGGGCTGGGAGGCCTATGGCTACACCTTC. As protein: CASSPGWEAYGYTF.